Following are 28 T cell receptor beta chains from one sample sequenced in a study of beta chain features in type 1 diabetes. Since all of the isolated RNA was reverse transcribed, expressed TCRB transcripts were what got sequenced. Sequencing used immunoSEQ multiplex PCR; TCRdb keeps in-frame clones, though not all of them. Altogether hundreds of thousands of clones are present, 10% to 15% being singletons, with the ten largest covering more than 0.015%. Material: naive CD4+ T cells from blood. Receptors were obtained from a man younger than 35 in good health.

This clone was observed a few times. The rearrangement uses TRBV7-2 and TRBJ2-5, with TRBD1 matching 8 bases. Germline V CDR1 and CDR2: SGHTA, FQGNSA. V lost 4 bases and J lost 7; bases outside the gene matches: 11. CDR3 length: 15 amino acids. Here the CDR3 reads CASSSLTGESGTQYF. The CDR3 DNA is TGTGCCAGCAGCTCCTTGACAGGGGAGTCGGGGACCCAGTACTTC.

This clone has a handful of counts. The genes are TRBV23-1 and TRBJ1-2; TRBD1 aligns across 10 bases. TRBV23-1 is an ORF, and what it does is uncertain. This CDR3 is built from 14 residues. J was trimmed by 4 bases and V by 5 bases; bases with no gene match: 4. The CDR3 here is CASSWDRGAYGYTF. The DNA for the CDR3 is TGCGCCAGCAGTTGGGACAGGGGAGCCTATGGCTACACCTTC.

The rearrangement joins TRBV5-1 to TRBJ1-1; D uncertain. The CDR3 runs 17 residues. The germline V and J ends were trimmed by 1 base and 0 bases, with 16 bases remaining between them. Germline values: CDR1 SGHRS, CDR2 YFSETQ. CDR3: CASSLRAAEFLNTEAFF. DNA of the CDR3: TGCGCCAGCAGCTTGCGTGCTGCGGAATTTCTGAACACTGAAGCTTTCTTT.

This CDR3 is CASTVTLATETQYF. The CDR3 DNA sequence: TGTGCCTCCACCGTCACTCTAGCGACAGAGACCCAGTACTTC. The J gene is TRBJ2-5, the V gene TRBV6-1, with a tentative D call TRBD2 (6 bases). Trimming shortened V by 11 bases and J by 4 bases, and 20 bases separated the two germline ends. Per the germline V gene, CDR1 is MNHNS and CDR2 is SASEGT. The CDR3 extends over 14 amino acids.

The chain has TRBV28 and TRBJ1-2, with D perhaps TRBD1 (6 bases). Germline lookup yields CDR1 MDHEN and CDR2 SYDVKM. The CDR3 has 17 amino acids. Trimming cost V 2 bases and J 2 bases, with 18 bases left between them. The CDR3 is CASSLPGGDTPNYGYTF. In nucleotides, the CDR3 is TGTGCCAGCAGTTTACCTGGGGGGGACACTCCAAACTATGGCTACACCTTC.

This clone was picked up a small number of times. The CDR3: CASSQDRVQREQYF. The DNA for the CDR3 is TGTGCCAGCAGCCAAGATCGTGTCCAGCGCGAGCAGTACTTC. This chain joins TRBV4-2 and TRBJ2-7; no definite D call. CDR3 length: 14 amino acids. Trimming removed 0 bases from V and 6 bases from J, with 12 bases in between. CDR1 is LGHNA and CDR2 is YNFKEQ in the germline V gene.

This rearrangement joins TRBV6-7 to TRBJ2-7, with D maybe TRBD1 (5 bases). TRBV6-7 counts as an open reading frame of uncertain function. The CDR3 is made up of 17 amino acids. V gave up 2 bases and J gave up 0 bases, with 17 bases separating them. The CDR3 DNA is TGTGCCAGCAGTTACCCACGACAGCAACTTAGCTCCTACGAGCAGTACTTC. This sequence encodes CASSYPRQQLSSYEQYF.

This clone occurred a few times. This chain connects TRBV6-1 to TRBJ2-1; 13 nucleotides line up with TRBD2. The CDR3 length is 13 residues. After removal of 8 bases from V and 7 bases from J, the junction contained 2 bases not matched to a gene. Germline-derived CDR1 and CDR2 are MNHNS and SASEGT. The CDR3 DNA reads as TGTGCCAGCTTACTAGCGGGAGGGAATGAGCAGTTCTTC. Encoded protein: CASLLAGGNEQFF.

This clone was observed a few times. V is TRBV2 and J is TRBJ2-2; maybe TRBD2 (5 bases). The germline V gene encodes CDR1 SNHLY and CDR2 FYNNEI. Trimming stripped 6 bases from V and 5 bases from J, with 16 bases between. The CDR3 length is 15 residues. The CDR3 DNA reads TGTGCCAGCAGCCGAGGGCCCTCGTCTACCGGGGAGCTGTTTTTT. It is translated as CASSRGPSSTGELFF.

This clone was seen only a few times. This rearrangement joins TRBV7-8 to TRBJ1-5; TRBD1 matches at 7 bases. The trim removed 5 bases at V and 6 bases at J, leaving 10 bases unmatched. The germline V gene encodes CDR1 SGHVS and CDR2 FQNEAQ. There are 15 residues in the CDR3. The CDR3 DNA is TGTGCCAGCAGCCGACTTAGGGACAGCGGTCAGCCCCAGCATTTT. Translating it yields CASSRLRDSGQPQHF. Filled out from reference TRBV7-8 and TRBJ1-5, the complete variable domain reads GAGVSQSPRYKVAKRGQDVALRCDPISGHVSLFWYQQALGQGPEFLTYFQNEAQLDKSGLPSDRFFAERPEGSVSTLKIQRTQQEDSAVYLCASSRLRDSGQPQHFGDGTRLSIL.

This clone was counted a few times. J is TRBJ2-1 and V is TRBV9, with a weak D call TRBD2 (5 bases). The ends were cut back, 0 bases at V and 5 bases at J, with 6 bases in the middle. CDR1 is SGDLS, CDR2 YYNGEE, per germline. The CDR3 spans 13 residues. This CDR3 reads CASSVGADNEQFF. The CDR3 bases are TGTGCCAGCAGCGTAGGAGCGGACAATGAGCAGTTCTTC.

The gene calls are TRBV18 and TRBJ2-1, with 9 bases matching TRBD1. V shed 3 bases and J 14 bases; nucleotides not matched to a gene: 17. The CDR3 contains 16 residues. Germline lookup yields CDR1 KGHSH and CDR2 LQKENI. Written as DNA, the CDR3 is TGTGCCAGCTCACCTTCCCCAAGGACAGGGGTAGGTTCGAAGTTCTTC. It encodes CASSPSPRTGVGSKFF.

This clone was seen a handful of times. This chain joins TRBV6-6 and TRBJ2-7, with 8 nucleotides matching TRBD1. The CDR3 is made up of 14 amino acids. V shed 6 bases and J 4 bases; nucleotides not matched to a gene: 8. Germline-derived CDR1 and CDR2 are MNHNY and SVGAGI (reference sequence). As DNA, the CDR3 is TGTGCCAGCAGAGAGGACAGGGTGGCGTACGAGCAGTACTTC. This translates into CASREDRVAYEQYF.

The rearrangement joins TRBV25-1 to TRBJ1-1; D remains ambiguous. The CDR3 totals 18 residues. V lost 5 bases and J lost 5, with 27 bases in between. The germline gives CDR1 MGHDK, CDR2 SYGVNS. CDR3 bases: TGTGCCAGCAGTTCTGATCCACGGGTGGATGCGTTAAAGACTGAAGCTTTCTTT. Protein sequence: CASSSDPRVDALKTEAFF.

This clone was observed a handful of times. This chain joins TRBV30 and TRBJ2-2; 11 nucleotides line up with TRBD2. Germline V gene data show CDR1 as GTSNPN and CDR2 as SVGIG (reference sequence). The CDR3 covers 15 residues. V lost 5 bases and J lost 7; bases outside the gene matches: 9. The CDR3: CAWLAGGHPFGELFF. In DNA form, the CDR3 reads TGTGCCTGGCTAGCGGGGGGCCACCCCTTCGGGGAGCTGTTTTTT.

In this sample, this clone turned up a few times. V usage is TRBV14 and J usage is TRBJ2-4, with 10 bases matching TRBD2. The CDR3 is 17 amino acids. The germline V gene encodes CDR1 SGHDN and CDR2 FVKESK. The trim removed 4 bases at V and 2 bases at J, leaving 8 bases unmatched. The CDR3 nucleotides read TGTGCCAGCAGCCGACCGGGACTAGCGTCAACCAAAAACATTCAGTACTTC. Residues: CASSRPGLASTKNIQYF. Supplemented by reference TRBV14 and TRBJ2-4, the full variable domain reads EAGVTQFPSHSVIEKGQTVTLRCDPISGHDNLYWYRRVMGKEIKFLLHFVKESKQDESGMPNNRFLAERTGGTYSTLKVQPAELEDSGVYFCASSRPGLASTKNIQYFGAGTRLSVL.

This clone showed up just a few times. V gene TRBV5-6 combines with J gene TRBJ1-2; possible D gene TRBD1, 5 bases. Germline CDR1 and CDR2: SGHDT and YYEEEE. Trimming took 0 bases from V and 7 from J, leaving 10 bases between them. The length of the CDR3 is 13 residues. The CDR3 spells CASSLERRGGYTF. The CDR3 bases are TGTGCCAGCAGCTTGGAACGGAGGGGTGGCTACACCTTC.

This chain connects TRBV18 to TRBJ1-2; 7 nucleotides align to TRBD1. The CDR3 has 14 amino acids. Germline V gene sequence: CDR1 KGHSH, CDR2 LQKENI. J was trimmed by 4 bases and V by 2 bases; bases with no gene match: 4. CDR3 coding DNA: TGTGCCAGCTCACCAAGGGGGCAAGGCTATGGCTACACCTTC. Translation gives CASSPRGQGYGYTF.

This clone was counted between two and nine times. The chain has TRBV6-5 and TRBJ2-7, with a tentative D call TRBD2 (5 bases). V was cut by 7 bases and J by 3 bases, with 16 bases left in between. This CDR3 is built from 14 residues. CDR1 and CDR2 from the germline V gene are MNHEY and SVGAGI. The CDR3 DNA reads TGTGCCAGCAAGTCCGCCGGGATCGGCTACGAGCAGTACTTC. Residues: CASKSAGIGYEQYF.

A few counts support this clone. The CDR3 DNA is TGTGCCAGCATTCGCAGGGGGCTCTTTGATACGCAGTATTTT. It is translated as CASIRRGLFDTQYF. The chain uses TRBV2 and TRBJ2-3; 8 bases map to TRBD1. CDR3 length: 14 amino acids. Germline lookup yields CDR1 SNHLY and CDR2 FYNNEI. V lost 7 bases and J lost 6; bases outside the gene matches: 9.

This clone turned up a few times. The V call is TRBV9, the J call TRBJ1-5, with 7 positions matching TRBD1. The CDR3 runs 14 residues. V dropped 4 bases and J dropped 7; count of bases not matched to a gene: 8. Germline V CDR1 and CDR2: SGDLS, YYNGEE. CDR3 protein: CASSPTGFRQPQHF. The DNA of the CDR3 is TGTGCCAGCAGCCCGACAGGGTTCAGGCAGCCCCAGCATTTT.

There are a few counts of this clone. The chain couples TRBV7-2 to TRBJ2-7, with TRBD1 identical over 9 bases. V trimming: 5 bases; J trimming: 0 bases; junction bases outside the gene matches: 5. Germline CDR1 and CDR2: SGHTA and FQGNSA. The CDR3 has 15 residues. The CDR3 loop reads CASSHTGGNSYEQYF. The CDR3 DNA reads TGTGCCAGCAGCCATACAGGGGGCAACTCCTACGAGCAGTACTTC.

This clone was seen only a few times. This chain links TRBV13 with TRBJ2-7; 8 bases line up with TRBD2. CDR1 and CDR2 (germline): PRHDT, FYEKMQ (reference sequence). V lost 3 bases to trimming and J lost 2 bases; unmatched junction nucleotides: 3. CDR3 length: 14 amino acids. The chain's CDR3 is CASSLERGTYEQYF. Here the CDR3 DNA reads TGTGCCAGCAGCTTGGAGCGGGGGACCTACGAGCAGTACTTC.

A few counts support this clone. Here the CDR3 reads CASSPDRGRPDTQYF. The CDR3 region has the DNA TGTGCCAGCAGCCCCGACAGGGGCCGACCAGATACGCAGTATTTT. The chain uses TRBV11-1 and TRBJ2-3; 8 nucleotides agree with TRBD1. The CDR3 is 15 amino acids. From germline, CDR1 is SGHAT and CDR2 FQDESV (reference sequence). After removal of 5 bases from V and 4 bases from J, the junction contained 8 bases not matched to a gene.

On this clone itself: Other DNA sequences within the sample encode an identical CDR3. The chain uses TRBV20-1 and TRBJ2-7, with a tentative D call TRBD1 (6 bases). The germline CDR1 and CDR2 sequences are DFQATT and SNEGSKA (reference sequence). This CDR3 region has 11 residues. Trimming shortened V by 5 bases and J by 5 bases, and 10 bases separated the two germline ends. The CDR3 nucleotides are TGCAGTGCTTCCCCAGGGGACGAGCAGTACTTC. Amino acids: CSASPGDEQYF.

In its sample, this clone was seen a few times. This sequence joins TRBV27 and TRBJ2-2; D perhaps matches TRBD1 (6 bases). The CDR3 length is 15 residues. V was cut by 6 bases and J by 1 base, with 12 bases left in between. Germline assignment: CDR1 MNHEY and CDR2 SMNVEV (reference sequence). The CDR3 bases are TGTGCCAGCAGGGGGCCGGACAGGAACACCGGGGAGCTGTTTTTT. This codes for CASRGPDRNTGELFF.

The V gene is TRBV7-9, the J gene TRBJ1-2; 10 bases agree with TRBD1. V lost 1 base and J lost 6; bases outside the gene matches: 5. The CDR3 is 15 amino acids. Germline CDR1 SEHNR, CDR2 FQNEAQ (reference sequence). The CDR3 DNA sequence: TGTGCCAGCAGCTTAGGGACAGGGGGTGTGGATGGCTACACCTTC. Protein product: CASSLGTGGVDGYTF.

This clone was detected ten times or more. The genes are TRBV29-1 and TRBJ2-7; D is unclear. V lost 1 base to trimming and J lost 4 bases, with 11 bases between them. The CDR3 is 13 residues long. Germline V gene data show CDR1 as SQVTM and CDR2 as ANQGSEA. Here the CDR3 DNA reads TGCAGCGTTGAAGTTCCGGGTGGGTACGAGCAGTACTTC. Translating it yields CSVEVPGGYEQYF.